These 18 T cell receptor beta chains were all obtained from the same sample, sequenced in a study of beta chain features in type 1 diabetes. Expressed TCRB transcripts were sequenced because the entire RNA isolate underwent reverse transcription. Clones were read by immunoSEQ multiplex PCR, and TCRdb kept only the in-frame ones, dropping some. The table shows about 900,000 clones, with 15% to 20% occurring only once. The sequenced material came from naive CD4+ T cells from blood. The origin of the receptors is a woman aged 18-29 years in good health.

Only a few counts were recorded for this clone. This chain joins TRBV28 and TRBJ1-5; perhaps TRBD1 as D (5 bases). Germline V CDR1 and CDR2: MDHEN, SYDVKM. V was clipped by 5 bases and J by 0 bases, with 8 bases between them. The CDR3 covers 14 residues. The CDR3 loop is CASSAGGSNQPQHF. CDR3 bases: TGTGCCAGCAGTGCCGGGGGTAGCAATCAGCCCCAGCATTTT.

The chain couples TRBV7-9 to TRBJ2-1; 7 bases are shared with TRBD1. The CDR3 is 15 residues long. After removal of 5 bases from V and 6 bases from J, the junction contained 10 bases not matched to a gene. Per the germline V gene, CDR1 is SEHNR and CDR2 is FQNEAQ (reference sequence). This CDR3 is CASSLILRQGNEQFF. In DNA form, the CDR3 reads TGTGCCAGCAGCCTTATCCTCCGACAGGGCAATGAGCAGTTCTTC.

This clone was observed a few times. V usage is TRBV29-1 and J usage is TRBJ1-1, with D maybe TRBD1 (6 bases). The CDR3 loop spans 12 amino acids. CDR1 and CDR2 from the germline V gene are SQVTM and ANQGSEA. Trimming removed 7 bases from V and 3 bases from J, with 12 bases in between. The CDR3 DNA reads TGCAGCGGGATACAGGGTTACACTGAAGCTTTCTTT. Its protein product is CSGIQGYTEAFF.

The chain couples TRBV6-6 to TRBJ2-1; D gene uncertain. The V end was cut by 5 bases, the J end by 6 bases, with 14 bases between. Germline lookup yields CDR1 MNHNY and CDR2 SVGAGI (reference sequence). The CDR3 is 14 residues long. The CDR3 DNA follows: TGTGCCAGCAGTCCTCACCCTACCACCAATGAGCAGTTCTTC. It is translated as CASSPHPTTNEQFF.

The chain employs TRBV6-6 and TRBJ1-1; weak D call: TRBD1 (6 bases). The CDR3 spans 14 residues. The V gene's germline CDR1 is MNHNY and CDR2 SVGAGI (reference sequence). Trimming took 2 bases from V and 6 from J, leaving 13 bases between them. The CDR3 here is CASSYRQEDPEAFF. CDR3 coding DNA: TGTGCCAGCAGTTACCGACAGGAAGACCCTGAAGCTTTCTTT.

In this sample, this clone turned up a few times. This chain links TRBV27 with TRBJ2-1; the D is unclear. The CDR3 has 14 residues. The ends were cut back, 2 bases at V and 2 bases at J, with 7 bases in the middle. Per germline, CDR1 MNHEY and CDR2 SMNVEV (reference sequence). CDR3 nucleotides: TGTGCCAGCAGTTTAGGGTACGCCTACAATGAGCAGTTCTTC. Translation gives CASSLGYAYNEQFF.

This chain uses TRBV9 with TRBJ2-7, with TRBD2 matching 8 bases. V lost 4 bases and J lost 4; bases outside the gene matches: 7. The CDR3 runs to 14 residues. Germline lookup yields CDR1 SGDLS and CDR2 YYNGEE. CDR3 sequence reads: CASSKSGSEYEQYF. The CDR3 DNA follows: TGTGCCAGCAGCAAGAGCGGGAGTGAGTACGAGCAGTACTTC.

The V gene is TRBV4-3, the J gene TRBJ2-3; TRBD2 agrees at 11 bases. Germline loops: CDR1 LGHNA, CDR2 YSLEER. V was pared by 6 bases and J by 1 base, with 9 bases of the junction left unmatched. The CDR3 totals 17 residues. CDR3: CASSQRLAGMGTDTQYF. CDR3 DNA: TGCGCCAGCAGTCAGAGACTAGCGGGAATGGGCACAGATACGCAGTATTTT.

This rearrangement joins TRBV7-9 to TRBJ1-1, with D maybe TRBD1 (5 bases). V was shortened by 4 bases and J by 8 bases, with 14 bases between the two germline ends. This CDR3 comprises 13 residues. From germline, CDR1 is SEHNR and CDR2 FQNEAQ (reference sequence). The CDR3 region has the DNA TGTGCCAGCAGCTCAGTCCCTGGGACGGAAGCTTTCTTT. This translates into CASSSVPGTEAFF.

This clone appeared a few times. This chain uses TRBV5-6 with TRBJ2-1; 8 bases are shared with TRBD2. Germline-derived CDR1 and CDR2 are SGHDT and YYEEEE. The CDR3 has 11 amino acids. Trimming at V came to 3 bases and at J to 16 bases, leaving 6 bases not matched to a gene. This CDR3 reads CASSSGLAQFF. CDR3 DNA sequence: TGTGCCAGCAGCTCCGGACTAGCACAATTCTTC.

CDR3 residues: CASTKGAGLADTQYF. CDR3 nucleotide sequence: TGTGCCAGCACTAAGGGAGCTGGTCTTGCAGATACGCAGTATTTT. The chain recombines TRBV6-6 with TRBJ2-3; D is possibly TRBD2 (5 bases). The V end was cut by 7 bases, the J end by 4 bases, with 18 bases between. Germline V CDR1 and CDR2: MNHNY, SVGAGI (reference sequence). The CDR3 has 15 amino acids.

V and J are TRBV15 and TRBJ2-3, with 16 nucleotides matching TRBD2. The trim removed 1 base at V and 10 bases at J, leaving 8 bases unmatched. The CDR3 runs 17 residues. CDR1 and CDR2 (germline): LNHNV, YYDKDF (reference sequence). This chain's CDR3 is CATSRGAGTSGRAAQYF. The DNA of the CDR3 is TGTGCCACCAGCAGAGGAGCCGGGACTAGCGGGAGGGCCGCGCAGTATTTT.

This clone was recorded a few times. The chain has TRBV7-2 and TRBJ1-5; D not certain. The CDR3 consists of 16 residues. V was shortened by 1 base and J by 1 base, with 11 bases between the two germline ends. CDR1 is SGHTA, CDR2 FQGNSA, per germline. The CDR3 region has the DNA TGTGCCAGCAGCTTAGGGGTGGCGACAAGCAATCAGCCCCAGCATTTT. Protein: CASSLGVATSNQPQHF.

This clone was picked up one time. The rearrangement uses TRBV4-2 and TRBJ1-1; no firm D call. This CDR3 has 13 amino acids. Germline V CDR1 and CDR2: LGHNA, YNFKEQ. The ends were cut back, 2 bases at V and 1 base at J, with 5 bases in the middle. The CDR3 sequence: CASSQQRNTEAFF. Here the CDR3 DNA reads TGTGCCAGCAGCCAACAGAGGAACACTGAAGCTTTCTTT.

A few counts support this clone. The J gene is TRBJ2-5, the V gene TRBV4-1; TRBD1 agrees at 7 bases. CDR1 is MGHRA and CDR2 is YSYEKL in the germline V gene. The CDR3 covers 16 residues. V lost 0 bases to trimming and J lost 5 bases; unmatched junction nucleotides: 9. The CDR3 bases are TGCGCCAGCAGCCAAGATTACGAGGGGGCAGTGGAGACCCAGTACTTC. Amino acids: CASSQDYEGAVETQYF.

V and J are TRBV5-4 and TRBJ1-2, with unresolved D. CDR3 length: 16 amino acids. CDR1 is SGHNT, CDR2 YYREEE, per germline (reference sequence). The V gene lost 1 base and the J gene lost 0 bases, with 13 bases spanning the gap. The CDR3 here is CASSLHLKGSNYGYTF. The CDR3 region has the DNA TGTGCCAGCAGCTTGCACCTGAAGGGTTCTAACTATGGCTACACCTTC. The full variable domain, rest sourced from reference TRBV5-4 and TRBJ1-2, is ETGVTQSPTHLIKTRGQQVTLRCSSQSGHNTVSWYQQALGQGPQFIFQYYREEENGRGNFPPRFSGLQFPNYSSELNVNALELDDSALYLCASSLHLKGSNYGYTFGSGTRLTVV.

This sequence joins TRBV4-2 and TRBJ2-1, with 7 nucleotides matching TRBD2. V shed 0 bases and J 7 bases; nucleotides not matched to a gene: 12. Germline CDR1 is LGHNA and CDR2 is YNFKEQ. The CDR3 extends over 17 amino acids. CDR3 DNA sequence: TGTGCCAGCAGCCAAGATAGTAGGGAGGGAGCAAGTAATGAGCAGTTCTTC. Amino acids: CASSQDSREGASNEQFF.

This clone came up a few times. CDR3 region: CASSQDRVAYGYTF. The CDR3, as DNA: TGTGCCAGCAGCCAAGATCGTGTCGCCTATGGCTACACCTTC. This chain uses TRBV4-2 with TRBJ1-2; no reliable D call. V was pared by 0 bases and J by 4 bases, with 9 bases between. Germline loops: CDR1 LGHNA, CDR2 YNFKEQ. The CDR3 extends over 14 amino acids.